Listed here is a single TCR beta chain. Germline CDR1 and CDR2: MNHEY and SMNVEV (reference sequence). Trimming pared 2 bases from V and 5 bases from J, leaving 16 bases between. The CDR3 contains 15 residues. This record comes from a study of blood T cell repertoires in COVID-19. As for the study in general: The study drew acute and convalescent COVID-19 samples from the United States, Italy and Spain.

In the original analysis: Nucleated cell number was recorded as an estimate derived from reference gene primer amplification. The table came from immunoSEQ multiplex PCR; TCRdb's copy has only in-frame clones and leaves some out. The DNA gave D and trimming, while V, J and clone size come from that table. This table holds 120,000 to 150,000 clones, 85% to 90% found once. V and J are TRBV27 and TRBJ2-7, with D maybe TRBD1 (6 bases). The sample comprised peripheral blood. The TCR originated in a human donor in a cohort sampled during active COVID-19. CDR3 amino acids: CASSLARGVPDEQYF. As DNA, the CDR3 is TGTGCCAGCAGTTTAGCCAGGGGAGTACCGGACGAGCAGTACTTC.